This entry lists 5 T cell receptor beta chains sequenced from one sample in a study of vaccination and CD4 T cells after COVID-19. Stated treatment: 10-day PBMC culture with coronavirus spike peptide pools or control peptides (ViraFEST assay). Harvesting of the unexposed donor's CD4+ T cells predated the COVID-19 pandemic (2011-2018). The Oncomine TCR Beta short-read assay was applied to DNA of cultured CD4+ T cells. Via MiXCR, TCRdb re-called the PCR reads, giving one row per CDR3 protein. This sample has roughly 7,000 distinct CDR3 sequences; around three fifths occur once, and the top ten carry over 25%. No cognate antigen is known for these TCRs. The source material was CD4+ T cells from blood, cultured in vitro. The origin of the receptors is a human donor in good health.

The chain couples TRBV2 to TRBJ1-5, with D perhaps matching TRBD1 (5 bases). Trimming removed 4 bases at V and 7 bases at J, with 14 bases between. The CDR3 covers 14 residues. Germline loops: CDR1 SNHLY, CDR2 FYNNEI. The CDR3 spells CASSVKEGTQPQHF. CDR3 DNA sequence: TGTGCCAGCAGTGTGAAGGAAGGGACCCAGCCCCAGCATTTT.

The table lists this clonotype with a few counts. CDR3 protein: CSASTTSELLDTQYF. The DNA for the CDR3 is TGCAGTGCTTCTACGACTAGCGAATTGCTAGATACGCAGTATTTT. This sequence joins TRBV20-1 and TRBJ2-3, with 8 nucleotides matching TRBD2. The CDR3 is 15 residues long. Germline CDR1 reads DFQATT; CDR2 reads SNEGSKA (reference sequence). After removal of 5 bases from V and 5 bases from J, the junction contained 12 bases not matched to a gene.

This clonotype was observed a few times. The J gene is TRBJ1-5, the V gene TRBV3-1; 8 bases align to TRBD1. CDR3 length: 15 residues. Looked up from germline, CDR1 is LGHDT and CDR2 is YNNKEL (reference sequence). V lost 4 bases and J lost 4; bases outside the gene matches: 6. The CDR3 reads CASSPRTGPNQPQHF. In nucleotides, the CDR3 is TGTGCCAGCAGCCCAAGGACAGGGCCAAATCAGCCCCAGCATTTT.

This clonotype has a handful of counts. V gene TRBV19 combines with J gene TRBJ1-5; D may be TRBD1 (6 bases). Germline CDR1 and CDR2: LNHDA and SQIVND (reference sequence). The CDR3 covers 15 residues. Deletions cut 4 bases from V and 3 bases from J, with 13 bases between. CDR3 sequence reads: CASSRRRDNNQPQHF. The CDR3 DNA reads TGTGCCAGTAGTAGACGTAGGGACAACAATCAGCCCCAGCATTTT.

This clonotype was observed a handful of times. V is TRBV20-1 and J is TRBJ1-5, with 7 bases aligning to TRBD1. J lost 7 bases, V lost 3 bases, and 6 bases had no gene match. This CDR3 contains 13 residues. Germline V gives CDR1 DFQATT, CDR2 SNEGSKA (reference sequence). The CDR3 is CSARTGLGQPQHF. The CDR3 nucleotides are TGCAGTGCTAGGACAGGGTTGGGACAGCCCCAGCATTTT.